This entry lists 16 T cell receptor beta chains sequenced from one sample in a study of breast tumors, draining lymph nodes, adjacent tissues. The lymph nodes were axillary draining lymph nodes from breast cancer patients. TCRdb reanalysed the multiplex PCR reads using MiXCR and keeps one entry per CDR3 protein. Seen here are 190,000 or so distinct CDR3 sequences, roughly 29% observed once, and the top ten hold 4% to 5.5%. The source material was axillary lymph node tissue. These receptors originate from a female donor with breast cancer. Some clones in this sample may be carry-over from other donors' samples.

In its sample, this clonotype was seen many times. The chain recombines TRBV7-9 with TRBJ2-7, with D unclear. The CDR3 contains 13 residues. CDR1 SEHNR and CDR2 FQNEAQ come from the germline V gene (reference sequence). V lost 1 base, J lost 7 bases, and 11 bases lay in between. CDR3 coding DNA: TGTGCCAGCAGCTTAGAACTGGTGGGGGAGCAGTACTTC. Translated: CASSLELVGEQYF.

This clonotype was detected many times. This chain uses TRBV10-3 with TRBJ2-1, with D hard to call. From germline, CDR1 is ENHRY and CDR2 SYGVKD. V dropped 0 bases and J dropped 8 bases, with 8 bases sitting between them. There are 13 residues in the CDR3. In DNA, the CDR3 is TGTGCCATCAGTGAGTCTTGGCAGCATGAGCAGTTCTTC. Translating it yields CAISESWQHEQFF.

The gene calls are TRBV30 and TRBJ2-1; D gene unclear. Per the germline V gene, CDR1 is GTSNPN and CDR2 is SVGIG (reference sequence). This CDR3 has 12 amino acids. V was clipped by 1 base and J by 9 bases, with 10 bases between them. The CDR3 region has the DNA TGTGCCTGGAGTGGGGGAAGTAGTGAGCAGTTCTTC. Amino acids: CAWSGGSSEQFF.

This clonotype was seen ten or more times. Here the CDR3 DNA reads TGTGCCACCAGTCAGGCTTATAGCAATCAGCCCCAGCATTTT. Residues: CATSQAYSNQPQHF. This chain uses TRBV24-1 with TRBJ1-5; D uncertain. The V gene's germline CDR1 is KGHDR and CDR2 SFDVKD. Trimming pared 6 bases from V and 0 bases from J, leaving 8 bases between. The CDR3 has 14 amino acids.

The chain couples TRBV20-1 to TRBJ2-5; D is uncertain. The CDR3 has 10 residues. Germline V CDR1 and CDR2: DFQATT, SNEGSKA (reference sequence). Deletions cut 5 bases from V and 5 bases from J, with 6 bases between. This chain's CDR3 is CSADRETQYF. The CDR3, as DNA: TGCAGTGCTGACCGGGAGACCCAGTACTTC.

The table lists this clonotype with many counts. V usage is TRBV7-6 and J usage is TRBJ1-1; tentatively, D is TRBD1 (5 bases). The CDR3 contains 14 residues. Trimming removed 1 base from V and 2 bases from J, with 8 bases in between. In germline, CDR1 is SGHVS, CDR2 FNYEAQ. CDR3 amino acids: CASSLGQSNTEAFF. The CDR3 DNA reads as TGTGCCAGCAGCTTAGGACAGAGTAACACTGAAGCTTTCTTT.

In this sample, this clonotype turned up many times. This sequence joins TRBV5-6 and TRBJ1-2; no definite D call. The CDR3 sequence is 14 residues long. V gave up 5 bases and J gave up 5 bases, with 16 bases separating them. The germline CDR1 and CDR2 sequences are SGHDT and YYEEEE. For the CDR3, the DNA is TGTGCCAGCAGGGTGAAACAGCCGGGGTATGGCTACACCTTC. It translates to CASRVKQPGYGYTF.

This clonotype came up many times. The rearrangement links TRBV7-9 to TRBJ1-4; possible D gene TRBD1, 6 bases. CDR1 SEHNR and CDR2 FQNEAQ come from the germline V gene (reference sequence). The CDR3 runs 17 residues. The ends were cut back, 4 bases at V and 0 bases at J, with 15 bases in the middle. The DNA for the CDR3 is TGTGCCAGCAGCTCTTGGGGCAGGGGAGCAACTAATGAAAAACTGTTTTTT. This translates into CASSSWGRGATNEKLFF.

The table lists this clonotype with many counts. This sequence joins TRBV19 and TRBJ2-5; 7 bases are a match to TRBD2. CDR1 is LNHDA and CDR2 is SQIVND in the germline V gene (reference sequence). The CDR3 length is 14 residues. Trimming at V came to 6 bases and at J to 3 bases, leaving 7 bases not matched to a gene. CDR3 in amino acids: CASRGRGTEETQYF. The CDR3 DNA reads TGTGCCAGTAGGGGGAGGGGAACAGAAGAGACCCAGTACTTC. Together with reference TRBV19 and TRBJ2-5, the CDR3 gives the full variable domain: DGGITQSPKYLFRKEGQNVTLSCEQNLNHDAMYWYRQDPGQGLRLIYYSQIVNDFQKGDIAEGYSVSREKKESFPLTVTSAQKNPTAFYLCASRGRGTEETQYFGPGTRLLVL.

About this clonotype: The junction and the germline gene differ at one end; a read error may be behind it. The CDR3 region is CASSLASDIRVQEPQHF. The CDR3 DNA reads TGTGCCAGCAGCTTAGCATCTGACATCCGGGTCCAAGAGCCCCAGCACTTC. V and J are TRBV7-2 and TRBJ2-5; D is undetermined. In germline, CDR1 is SGHTA, CDR2 FQGNSA. The length of the CDR3 is 17 residues.

This clonotype has ten or more counts. CDR3 nucleotides: TGTGCCAGCAGCTTAGCGGGGGGTCAGCCCCAGCATTTT. Residues: CASSLAGGQPQHF. The rearrangement uses TRBV11-2 and TRBJ1-5; the D gene is possibly TRBD1 (5 bases). Germline V gene sequence: CDR1 SGHAT, CDR2 FQNNGV. The germline V and J ends were trimmed by 1 base and 6 bases, with 7 bases remaining between them. This CDR3 contains 13 residues.

Ten or more counts support this clonotype. V and J are TRBV11-2 and TRBJ2-3, with D unclear. The CDR3 extends over 15 amino acids. Trimming removed 2 bases at V and 2 bases at J, with 11 bases between. The germline gives CDR1 SGHAT, CDR2 FQNNGV. CDR3 coding DNA: TGTGCCAGCAGCTTATTGATTGGAGACACAGATACGCAGTATTTT. Encoded protein: CASSLLIGDTDTQYF.

This sequence joins TRBV29-1 and TRBJ2-5; D is perhaps TRBD1 or TRBD2 (6 bases each). Germline V lookup: CDR1 SQVTM, CDR2 ANQGSEA. The CDR3 spans 12 residues. The V gene lost 7 bases and the J gene lost 4 bases, with 13 bases spanning the gap. The CDR3 DNA is TGCAGCGGGGTGGGGGGCACAGAGACCCAGTACTTC. Amino acid sequence: CSGVGGTETQYF.

This clonotype was counted a few times. This chain connects TRBV28 to TRBJ1-2, with a weak D call TRBD1 (6 bases). CDR3 length equals 13 residues. Trimming stripped 6 bases from V and 8 bases from J, with 16 bases between. CDR1 is MDHEN, CDR2 SYDVKM, per germline. The CDR3 is CASSSDRTGGYTF. The CDR3 DNA reads TGTGCCAGCAGCTCCGACAGGACCGGAGGCTACACCTTC.

This clonotype has a count of ten or more. The genes are TRBV6-5 and TRBJ1-6; tentative D call: TRBD1 (5 bases). This CDR3 has 15 amino acids. V was trimmed by 0 bases and J by 5 bases, leaving 8 bases between them. Germline loops: CDR1 MNHEY, CDR2 SVGAGI. The CDR3 DNA sequence: TGTGCCAGCAGTTACTCCGGGACTCATAATTCACCCCTCCACTTT. Its protein product is CASSYSGTHNSPLHF.

This clonotype came up many times. The genes are TRBV6-1 and TRBJ2-2; D possibly corresponds to TRBD2 (5 bases). This CDR3 is built from 15 residues. V lost 0 bases and J 3 bases, leaving 8 bases between the germline ends. The V gene's germline CDR1 is MNHNS and CDR2 SASEGT. CDR3 coding DNA: TGTGCCAGCAGTGAAGCAGGGCGGGACACCGGGGAGCTGTTTTTT. Protein product: CASSEAGRDTGELFF.